This T cell receptor (beta chain) was recovered during a study of blood T cells in healthy people across ages. Study-wide findings and caveats: Long-lived and aged donors differed, with more naive CD4+ cells and higher diversity in the long-lived.

Then a second PCR, running roughly 6 to 11 cycles, was carried out with a sample-barcoded 5' primer and a J-beta primer mix. TCRdb recomputed calls from the 5' RACE reads with MiXCR, one row per CDR3 protein. The table has approximately 770,000 distinct CDR3 sequences, 55% to 70% seen once. V lost 0 bases, J lost 0 bases, and 19 bases lay in between. Germline-derived CDR1 and CDR2 are LNHNV and YYDKDF (reference sequence). The CDR3 length is 19 residues. As concerns this clonotype: Its antigen is currently unknown.

For every donor, a draw yielded about 9.7 milliliters of peripheral blood. Samples had at least 6 million PBMCs isolated from them. This chain uses TRBV15 with TRBJ2-3, with D perhaps matching TRBD2 (5 bases). The clonotype originates from a man aged 25 to 45 in good health. Specimen: blood. The CDR3, as DNA: TGTGCCACCAGCAGAGAGGAGGCAGCGGATGGCGCGAGCACAGATACGCAGTATTTT. It yields the protein CATSREEAADGASTDTQYF.